Ten or more counts support the clone carrying this T cell receptor (beta chain). Its antigen is undetermined. This entry belongs to a study of T-cell memory formation after mild COVID-19. As for the study in general: Clustering of TCRs was largely donor specific.

Study results and limitations: Balance between CD4 and CD8 was seen in clones contracting day 15 to 85, and a CD4+ lean was seen in later expanders. There was no confirmation that second-wave clones peaking on day 37 were SARS-CoV-2 specific. CM and EM subsets held most contracting CD4+ clones; EMRA held CD8+ ones.

Trimming removed 7 bases from V and 4 bases from J, with 23 bases in between. The CDR3 runs to 16 residues. TCRdb processed the 5' RACE reads anew with MiXCR; each CDR3 protein has one entry. The profile covers 250,000 to 350,000 distinct CDR3 sequences, with approximately 19% appearing a single time and around 20% taken by the ten largest. Sequencing used PBMCs or a T cell subset sorted from them (not recorded which). This receptor was obtained from a man between 18 and 29 years old who had mild COVID-19 (a few samples of this study predate the infection). Cell type and time point are not known. The chain recombines TRBV12-3 or TRBV12-4 with TRBJ2-7, with a tentative D call TRBD1 (6 bases). This CDR3 reads CASISPVQGSKYEQYF. DNA of the CDR3: TGTGCCAGCATCTCTCCAGTCCAGGGGTCAAAATACGAGCAGTACTTC.